One and the same sample provided the 28 T cell receptor beta chains below, sequenced in a study of T cells expressing NK-cell markers. TCRdb reanalyzed the 5' RACE reads, giving one entry per CDR3 protein sequence and no DNA. The listing records roughly 160,000 distinct CDR3 sequences. Sequences were obtained from blood T cells: a sorted CD56 or NKG2C T cell subset, CD4+ or CD8+ T cells, or bulk PBMC T cells (not recorded which). The origin of the receptors is a man aged 18-69 years in good health.

The chain links TRBV2 to TRBJ1-1. CDR1 is SNHLY and CDR2 is FYNNEI in the germline V gene. CDR3 length equals 13 residues. The CDR3 spells CASRDLMNTEAFF.

The rearrangement joins TRBV2 to TRBJ2-5; TCRdb outputs TRBD1, but without DNA this stays unchecked. Germline-derived CDR1 and CDR2 are SNHLY and FYNNEI. The CDR3 has 16 residues. CDR3 sequence reads: CASSDLPQGLGETQYF.

The V call is TRBV12-3 or TRBV12-4, the J call TRBJ2-1; TCRdb reports TRBD1, a call that lacks DNA to check it against. The CDR3 is 15 amino acids. The CDR3 here is CASTNLRGSYNEQFF.

The chain recombines TRBV20-1 with TRBJ1-6; there is no DNA to check the TCRdb D call of TRBD1. The CDR3 extends over 18 amino acids. CDR1 is DFQATT and CDR2 is SNEGSKA in the germline V gene (reference sequence). This chain's CDR3 is CSASIRDREPYYNSPLHF.

The chain joins TRBV2 to TRBJ2-1; with no DNA, the TCRdb D assignment of TRBD1 cannot be verified. Germline V lookup: CDR1 SNHLY, CDR2 FYNNEI. This CDR3 has 12 residues. CDR3 in amino acids: CAGEDMPHEQFF.

The gene calls are TRBV5-1 and TRBJ1-6; TCRdb picks TRBD1, but there is no DNA to check that call. Per the germline V gene, CDR1 is SGHRS and CDR2 is YFSETQ. This CDR3 is 15 amino acids long. CDR3 in amino acids: CASSFRGTANSPLHF.

The gene calls are TRBV6-2 or TRBV6-3 and TRBJ2-5; lacking DNA, the TRBD1 call made by TCRdb goes unchecked. Per germline, CDR1 MNHEY and CDR2 SVGEGT. The CDR3 runs to 17 residues. This chain's CDR3 is CASTPQGRTDRRETQYF.

The V and J genes are TRBV20-1 and TRBJ2-2; TCRdb designates TRBD2, a call that cannot be tested without DNA. The CDR3 sequence is 18 residues long. The V gene's germline CDR1 is DFQATT and CDR2 SNEGSKA (reference sequence). CDR3 residues: CSARDISGGPESTGELFF.

CDR3 residues: CASSIRPTSNQPQHF. This chain connects TRBV19 to TRBJ1-5. The length of the CDR3 is 15 residues. CDR1 and CDR2 (germline): LNHDA, SQIVND (reference sequence).

This chain connects TRBV13 to TRBJ2-7; TCRdb indicates TRBD1, and absent DNA this call remains unverified. The CDR3 runs to 14 residues. Germline lookup yields CDR1 PRHDT and CDR2 FYEKMQ (reference sequence). CDR3 protein: CASSTRTGTDEQYF.

J is TRBJ2-7 and V is TRBV7-6. There are 13 residues in the CDR3. In germline, CDR1 is SGHVS, CDR2 FNYEAQ. The chain's CDR3 is CASSTFNSYEQYF.

The chain couples TRBV20-1 to TRBJ2-7; the TCRdb call, TRBD1, lacks DNA for checking. Germline CDR1 and CDR2: DFQATT and SNEGSKA (reference sequence). The CDR3 runs 11 residues. The CDR3 sequence is CSAFTGYEQYF.

The chain carries TRBV11-1 and TRBJ1-2; TCRdb's D call, TRBD1, is unchecked because there is no DNA. Germline assignment: CDR1 SGHAT and CDR2 FQDESV (reference sequence). The CDR3 runs to 20 residues. The CDR3 protein is CASSYNPRGARGADNYGYTF.

The chain joins TRBV5-1 to TRBJ1-2. Germline lookup yields CDR1 SGHRS and CDR2 YFSETQ. The CDR3 is 15 residues long. The CDR3 region is CASSVGDSLSYGYTF.

This rearrangement joins TRBV10-3 to TRBJ2-3; TCRdb lists TRBD1, though no DNA is available to test this call. CDR3 length: 16 residues. Germline CDR1 reads ENHRY; CDR2 reads SYGVKD. CDR3 protein: CAISERGQGLTNTQYF.

The chain links TRBV21-1 to TRBJ1-1; the D call from TCRdb, TRBD1, cannot be confirmed without DNA. TRBV21-1 is marked as a pseudogene. This CDR3 has 17 amino acids. CDR3: CASSNWNRGGMNTEAFF.

This chain uses TRBV7-3 with TRBJ2-1; with no DNA, the TCRdb D assignment of TRBD2 cannot be verified. This CDR3 has 15 amino acids. Per germline, CDR1 SGHTA and CDR2 FQGTGA. CDR3 region: CASSLQRGEFKEQFF.

The chain uses TRBV7-9 and TRBJ1-5; no DNA is available, so the TRBD1 call from TCRdb remains unchecked. The length of the CDR3 is 16 residues. Germline V gives CDR1 SEHNR, CDR2 FQNEAQ (reference sequence). Here the CDR3 reads CASSLEGGVINQPQHF.

The chain is built from TRBV5-1 and TRBJ1-1; TCRdb returns TRBD1, unconfirmable since there is no DNA. This CDR3 region has 15 residues. Germline V CDR1 and CDR2: SGHRS, YFSETQ. The CDR3 region is CASSLKTTANTEAFF.

The chain uses TRBV2 and TRBJ2-2; TCRdb returns TRBD1, unconfirmable since there is no DNA. The germline V gene encodes CDR1 SNHLY and CDR2 FYNNEI. CDR3 length: 15 residues. CDR3 loop: CASSEAPGLAGELFF.

The chain links TRBV15 to TRBJ2-3; TCRdb names TRBD2, which stays unverified in the absence of DNA. CDR3 size: 18 residues. The V gene's germline CDR1 is LNHNV and CDR2 YYDKDF (reference sequence). The CDR3 reads CATSRDLEVLTNTDTQYF.

The V call is TRBV30, the J call TRBJ2-3; there is no DNA to check the TCRdb D call of TRBD1. Germline assignment: CDR1 GTSNPN and CDR2 SVGIG (reference sequence). This CDR3 is 14 amino acids long. CDR3 sequence: CAWSVGTNTDTQYF.

The rearrangement uses TRBV5-1 and TRBJ1-5. The CDR3 sequence is 15 residues long. Germline CDR1 SGHRS, CDR2 YFSETQ. CDR3 sequence reads: CASSLVIQINQPQHF.

The gene calls are TRBV27 and TRBJ2-4; TCRdb indicates TRBD2, and absent DNA this call remains unverified. This CDR3 is built from 17 residues. Germline V CDR1 and CDR2: MNHEY, SMNVEV (reference sequence). CDR3 loop: CASSLSSRWEAKNIQYF.

The chain links TRBV5-1 to TRBJ2-5; the D call of TRBD2 rests on TCRdb alone, since no DNA is present to check it. This CDR3 is 15 amino acids long. Germline V lookup: CDR1 SGHRS, CDR2 YFSETQ. The CDR3 reads CASSSEGLIQETQYF.

The J gene is TRBJ2-5, the V gene TRBV12-3 or TRBV12-4; TCRdb calls TRBD1, which cannot be checked without DNA. This CDR3 contains 15 residues. This chain's CDR3 is CASSARDREWETQYF.

This chain uses TRBV12-3 or TRBV12-4 with TRBJ2-3; absent DNA, TCRdb's TRBD1 call cannot be checked. The CDR3 has 15 amino acids. CDR3 region: CASSYAGVRGDTQYF.

The genes are TRBV11-2 and TRBJ2-7; TCRdb's D call of TRBD1 is untestable without DNA. Germline lookup yields CDR1 SGHAT and CDR2 FQNNGV. The CDR3 is 16 residues long. The CDR3 spells CASSLVGGPGAYEQYF.